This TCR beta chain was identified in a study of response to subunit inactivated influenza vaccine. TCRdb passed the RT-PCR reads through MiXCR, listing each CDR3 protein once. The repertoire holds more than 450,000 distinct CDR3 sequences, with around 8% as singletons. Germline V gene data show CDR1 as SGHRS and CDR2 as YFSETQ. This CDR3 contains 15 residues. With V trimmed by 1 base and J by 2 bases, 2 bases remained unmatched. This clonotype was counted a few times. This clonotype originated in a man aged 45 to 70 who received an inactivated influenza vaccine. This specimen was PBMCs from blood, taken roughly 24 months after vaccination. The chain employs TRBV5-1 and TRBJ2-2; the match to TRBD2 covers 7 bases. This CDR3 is CASSLTSANTGELFF. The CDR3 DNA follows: TGCGCCAGCAGCTTGACTAGCGCCAACACCGGGGAGCTGTTTTTT.